A single sample gave rise to the 23 T cell receptor beta chains below, sequenced in a study of cytomegalovirus exposure and HLA in healthy donors. PCR employed 60 Vbeta and 13 Jbeta primers. TCRdb's copy holds only in-frame clones and misses some; the assay was immunoSEQ multiplex PCR. The table has around 58,000 clones, 77% seen once. Sequences were obtained from PBMCs. The source is a female donor in good health and CMV-seronegative.

This chain joins TRBV6-6 and TRBJ1-5, with 8 nucleotides matching TRBD1. Germline loops: CDR1 MNHNY, CDR2 SVGAGI (reference sequence). This CDR3 has 15 residues. V lost 2 bases and J lost 3; bases outside the gene matches: 3. In nucleotides, the CDR3 is TGTGCCAGCAGTTACAGGACAGGGAACAATCAGCCCCAGCATTTT. The encoded protein is CASSYRTGNNQPQHF.

In its sample, this clone was seen once. V usage is TRBV5-1 and J usage is TRBJ2-3; D is possibly TRBD2 (6 bases). Trimming removed 1 base at V and 9 bases at J, with 21 bases between. The V gene's germline CDR1 is SGHRS and CDR2 YFSETQ. This CDR3 has 16 amino acids. CDR3 residues: CASSLPSGGRRGTQYF. CDR3 DNA: TGCGCCAGCAGCTTGCCGTCCGGTGGCCGGAGGGGCACGCAGTATTTT.

The CDR3, as DNA: TGTGCCGCGGGGCCACTCGGGGAGCTGTTTTTT. As protein: CAAGPLGELFF. The chain is built from TRBV11-2 and TRBJ2-2, with a weak D call TRBD2 (6 bases). This CDR3 spans 11 amino acids. The V gene's germline CDR1 is SGHAT and CDR2 FQNNGV. V shed 11 bases and J shed 7 bases, with 11 bases lying between them.

The chain employs TRBV7-2 and TRBJ2-5; 7 nucleotides agree with TRBD2. From germline, CDR1 is SGHTA and CDR2 FQGNSA. This CDR3 has 16 residues. The V segment lost 5 bases and the J segment 2 bases; nucleotides outside the gene matches: 11. The CDR3: CASSPVGREFQETQYF. Here the CDR3 DNA reads TGTGCCAGCAGCCCCGTGGGGCGGGAGTTTCAAGAGACCCAGTACTTC.

The chain is built from TRBV18 and TRBJ2-5; TRBD1 aligns across 7 bases. The V gene end was trimmed by 5 bases and the J gene end by 3 bases; junction bases not matched to a gene: 0. The CDR3 runs 12 residues. The germline V gene encodes CDR1 KGHSH and CDR2 LQKENI. The CDR3 reads CASSGTEETQYF. CDR3 bases: TGTGCCAGCTCAGGGACAGAAGAGACCCAGTACTTC.

This rearrangement joins TRBV28 to TRBJ2-7; D not resolved. V was clipped by 4 bases and J by 4 bases, with 11 bases between them. Germline CDR1 is MDHEN and CDR2 is SYDVKM. The CDR3 runs to 13 residues. CDR3: CASSSPSLYEQYF. As DNA, the CDR3 is TGTGCCAGCAGTTCCCCCTCCTTGTACGAGCAGTACTTC.

This clone was recorded a few times. The J gene is TRBJ1-6, the V gene TRBV7-2; TRBD1 agrees at 7 bases. Losses at the gene ends were 1 base for V and 7 bases for J; bases not matched to a gene: 16. Germline loops: CDR1 SGHTA, CDR2 FQGNSA. The CDR3 is 19 residues long. The CDR3 here is CASSLDGVRKGAGNSPLHF. CDR3 sequence (DNA): TGTGCCAGCAGCTTAGATGGGGTGAGAAAGGGGGCAGGGAATTCACCCCTCCACTTT.

This clone was recorded a few times. The genes are TRBV9 and TRBJ2-3, with 7 bases lining up with TRBD2. Losses at the gene ends were 4 bases for V and 5 bases for J; bases not matched to a gene: 7. Germline V gives CDR1 SGDLS, CDR2 YYNGEE. This CDR3 comprises 14 residues. The CDR3 protein is CASSLEAGVDTQYF. DNA of the CDR3: TGTGCCAGCAGCCTGGAGGCGGGAGTAGATACGCAGTATTTT.

The rearrangement joins TRBV6-1 to TRBJ1-1, with a tentative D call TRBD1 (5 bases). The germline V gene encodes CDR1 MNHNS and CDR2 SASEGT. V dropped 4 bases and J dropped 1 base, with 7 bases sitting between them. The CDR3 sequence is 13 residues long. CDR3 sequence reads: CASSVDRNTEAFF. The CDR3, as DNA: TGTGCCAGCAGTGTCGACAGGAACACTGAAGCTTTCTTT.

The rearrangement links TRBV18 to TRBJ2-7; D call uncertain. This CDR3 has 13 amino acids. V dropped 6 bases and J dropped 4 bases, with 13 bases sitting between them. Germline assignment: CDR1 KGHSH and CDR2 LQKENI. DNA for the CDR3: TGTGCCAGCTCTCCCACAGACCGGTACGAGCAGTACTTC. This encodes CASSPTDRYEQYF.

The rearrangement links TRBV4-2 to TRBJ2-5; 7 bases match TRBD2. Per germline, CDR1 LGHNA and CDR2 YNFKEQ. Trimming at V came to 4 bases and at J to 4 bases, leaving 15 bases not matched to a gene. The CDR3 is made up of 17 amino acids. The CDR3 loop reads CASSPAGAGIIVETQYF. The CDR3 DNA is TGTGCCAGCAGCCCAGCTGGAGCGGGAATAATTGTAGAGACCCAGTACTTC.

This chain joins TRBV18 and TRBJ1-2; TRBD1 is a possible D gene (6 bases). Per the germline V gene, CDR1 is KGHSH and CDR2 is LQKENI. V was shortened by 1 base and J by 1 base, with 19 bases between the two germline ends. The CDR3 contains 18 residues. CDR3 coding DNA: TGTGCCAGCTCACCACAGAGGGGACAAAGCCCCTTTAACTATGGCTACACCTTC. Its translation is CASSPQRGQSPFNYGYTF.

The rearrangement uses TRBV28 and TRBJ1-4, with D tentatively TRBD1 (5 bases). V gave up 8 bases and J gave up 2 bases, with 21 bases separating them. There are 17 residues in the CDR3. Per germline, CDR1 MDHEN and CDR2 SYDVKM. The CDR3 region is CASLPPGTGRTNEKLFF. The CDR3, as DNA: TGTGCCAGCCTACCCCCAGGAACAGGAAGGACTAATGAAAAACTGTTTTTT.

The chain employs TRBV28 and TRBJ1-5; TRBD1 agrees at 7 bases. This CDR3 contains 18 residues. J gave up 4 bases and V 5 bases, and 17 bases lay outside the gene matches. Germline CDR1 and CDR2: MDHEN and SYDVKM. The CDR3, as DNA: TGTGCCAGCAGTCCCCTCCAAAGAGGGGGCATGTCGAATCAGCCCCAGCATTTT. This codes for CASSPLQRGGMSNQPQHF.

The chain employs TRBV5-1 and TRBJ2-5; D is unresolved. CDR1 and CDR2 from the germline V gene are SGHRS and YFSETQ. The CDR3 contains 15 residues. Trimming stripped 0 bases from V and 4 bases from J, with 13 bases between. The DNA of the CDR3 is TGCGCCAGCAGCTTGGGTCCCTTACAACCAGAGACCCAGTACTTC. This sequence encodes CASSLGPLQPETQYF. The complete variable domain, with remaining parts taken from reference TRBV5-1 and TRBJ2-5, reads KAGVTQTPRYLIKTRGQQVTLSCSPISGHRSVSWYQQTPGQGLQFLFEYFSETQRNKGNFPGRFSGRQFSNSRSEMNVSTLELGDSALYLCASSLGPLQPETQYFGPGTRLLVL.

This clone counts as medium-sized. This chain joins TRBV5-1 and TRBJ2-7, with 9 positions matching TRBD1. V was clipped by 3 bases and J by 3 bases; unmatched bases: 4. The CDR3 runs to 14 residues. The germline V gene has CDR1 SGHRS and CDR2 YFSETQ. The CDR3 DNA reads TGCGCCAGCAGCTACCCGGGACAGGGCTACGAGCAGTACTTC. Translated, it gives CASSYPGQGYEQYF.

This chain uses TRBV2 with TRBJ1-1; D is possibly TRBD1 (5 bases). The CDR3 is 14 residues long. Germline V CDR1 and CDR2: SNHLY, FYNNEI. Trimming pared 6 bases from V and 5 bases from J, leaving 16 bases between. CDR3 sequence (DNA): TGTGCCAGCAGGACGCTTACAGGTAGGACTGAAGCTTTCTTT. Translated, it gives CASRTLTGRTEAFF.

The chain links TRBV27 to TRBJ2-5, with 15 nucleotides matching TRBD2. Germline assignment: CDR1 MNHEY and CDR2 SMNVEV (reference sequence). This CDR3 has 16 residues. J was trimmed by 6 bases and V by 3 bases; bases with no gene match: 5. In DNA form, the CDR3 reads TGTGCCAGCAGTTTCGGGACTAGCGGGGGGAAAAAGACCCAGTACTTC. It codes for CASSFGTSGGKKTQYF.

The J gene is TRBJ1-2, the V gene TRBV2; no firm D call. The CDR3 is made up of 15 amino acids. CDR1 SNHLY and CDR2 FYNNEI come from the germline V gene. Trimming removed 0 bases from V and 2 bases from J, with 10 bases in between. The CDR3 DNA is TGTGCCAGCAGTGAAGCGCGCGGGCGGAACTATGGCTACACCTTC. This codes for CASSEARGRNYGYTF.

The chain recombines TRBV6-5 with TRBJ2-7; D uncertain. V was cut by 5 bases and J by 6 bases, with 11 bases left in between. This CDR3 comprises 12 residues. From germline, CDR1 is MNHEY and CDR2 SVGAGI. The CDR3: CASSHPEVEQYF. The CDR3 DNA is TGTGCCAGCAGTCACCCAGAGGTCGAGCAGTACTTC.

The chain employs TRBV5-8 and TRBJ2-3; possibly TRBD2 for D (6 bases). Germline V gene lookup returns CDR1 SGHTS and CDR2 YDEGEE. The V end was cut by 6 bases, the J end by 1 base, with 12 bases between. The CDR3 is 14 residues long. CDR3 protein: CASTGDFGTDTQYF. DNA of the CDR3: TGTGCCAGCACCGGGGACTTTGGCACAGATACGCAGTATTTT.

In this sample, this clone turned up a few times. The V gene is TRBV27, the J gene TRBJ1-5; D gene ambiguous. Trimming removed 7 bases at V and 0 bases at J, with 13 bases between. The CDR3 sequence is 15 residues long. Germline-derived CDR1 and CDR2 are MNHEY and SMNVEV (reference sequence). CDR3 amino acids: CASIPTGYSNQPQHF. CDR3 nucleotide sequence: TGTGCCAGCATCCCAACGGGGTATAGCAATCAGCCCCAGCATTTT.

The V and J genes are TRBV19 and TRBJ1-1; no firm D call. This CDR3 is 13 amino acids long. Trimming stripped 4 bases from V and 1 base from J, with 7 bases between. Germline V lookup: CDR1 LNHDA, CDR2 SQIVND (reference sequence). The chain's CDR3 is CASSRTENTEAFF. CDR3 in DNA: TGTGCCAGTAGTAGAACAGAGAACACTGAAGCTTTCTTT.